One sample yielded the 2 T cell receptor beta chains listed below, sequenced in a study of blood T cell repertoires in COVID-19. The assay was immunoSEQ multiplex PCR, and TCRdb's table has in-frame clones only and misses some. The sample has roughly 160,000 clones, about four fifths seen once. The sequenced sample was peripheral blood. The source of these receptors is a woman over 75 with acute or convalescent COVID-19.

The V gene is TRBV10-3, the J gene TRBJ2-1, with 13 bases lining up with TRBD2. V shed 4 bases and J 9 bases; nucleotides not matched to a gene: 3. Per germline, CDR1 ENHRY and CDR2 SYGVKD. This CDR3 has 14 residues. The DNA of the CDR3 is TGTGCCATCAGTGGACTAGCGGGAGGAGGTGAGCAGTTCTTC. Its translation is CAISGLAGGGEQFF.

This rearrangement joins TRBV3-1 (or the pseudogene TRBV3-2) to TRBJ1-1, with 8 nucleotides matching TRBD1. Germline V gene sequence: CDR1 LGHDT, CDR2 YNNKEL (reference sequence). With 3 bases clipped from V and 2 bases from J, the junction kept 5 bases outside the gene matches. The CDR3 sequence is 15 residues long. CDR3 sequence (DNA): TGTGCCAGCAGCCACCAGGGGGCTCGAAACACTGAAGCTTTCTTT. This codes for CASSHQGARNTEAFF.